The clone carrying this T cell receptor beta chain came up a few times. Antigen specificity is unknown. This CDR3 has 15 amino acids. Trimming shortened V by 6 bases and J by 1 base, and 13 bases separated the two germline ends. The V gene's germline CDR1 is MNHNS and CDR2 SASEGT. The data derive from a study of glioma-infiltrating T cells. Amplification of TCR alpha and beta CDR3 regions from RNA used iRepertoire nested multiplex PCR. Tissue mRNA or PBMC total RNA, about 85-400 ng, went into one-step reverse transcription and amplification. TCRdb ran MiXCR on the multiplex PCR reads and lists one entry per CDR3 protein. The sample consists of about 140,000 distinct CDR3 sequences, more than 35% of them appearing once. Whole-study results and caveats: Tissue-blood divergence was below expectation in non-neoplastic patients, above in gliomas. Only very few CDR3 sequences appeared in both tissue and blood.

The chain has TRBV6-1 and TRBJ1-5, with D hard to call. Sequencing used glioma tissue, nonneoplastic brain tissue, or PBMCs (not recorded which). This TCR came from a human donor with low-grade glioma or glioblastoma, undergoing nonglioma brain surgery, or in good health (not recorded which). In DNA, the CDR3 is TGTGCCAGCAGGGCAGGCCTGGGGAGCAATCAGCCCCAGCATTTT. Protein sequence: CASRAGLGSNQPQHF.